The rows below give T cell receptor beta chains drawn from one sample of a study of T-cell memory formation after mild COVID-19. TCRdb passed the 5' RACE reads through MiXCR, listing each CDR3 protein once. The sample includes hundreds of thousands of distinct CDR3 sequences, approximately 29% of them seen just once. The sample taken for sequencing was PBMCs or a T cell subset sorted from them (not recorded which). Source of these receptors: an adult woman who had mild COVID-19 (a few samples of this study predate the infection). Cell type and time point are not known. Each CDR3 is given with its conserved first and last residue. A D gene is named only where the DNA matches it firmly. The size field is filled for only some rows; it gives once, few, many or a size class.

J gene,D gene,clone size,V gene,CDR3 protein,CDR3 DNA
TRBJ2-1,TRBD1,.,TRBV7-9,CASSLVQIFIGQGSHNEQFF,TGTGCCAGCAGCTTAGTCCAAATTTTTATTGGACAGGGGTCCCACAATGAGCAGTTCTTC
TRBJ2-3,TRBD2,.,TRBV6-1,CASRNAGLAGGLYTQYF,TGTGCCAGCAGAAACGCCGGACTAGCGGGGGGGCTATATACGCAGTATTTT
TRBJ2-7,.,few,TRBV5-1,CASSLDGQAYEQYF,TGCGCCAGCAGCCTGGACGGCCAGGCGTACGAGCAGTACTTC
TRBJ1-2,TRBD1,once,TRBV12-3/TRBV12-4,CASSLRTGPGYTF,TGTGCCAGCAGTCTAAGGACAGGGCCCGGCTACACCTTC
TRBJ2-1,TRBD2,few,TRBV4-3,CASSQDREGYNEQFF,TGCGCCAGCAGCCAAGACAGGGAGGGCTACAATGAGCAGTTCTTC
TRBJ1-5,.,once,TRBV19,CASSQSPGKLEPQHF,TGTGCCAGTAGCCAGAGCCCAGGGAAGTTGGAGCCCCAGCATTTT
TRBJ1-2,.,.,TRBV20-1,CSALDGHNGYTF,TGCAGTGCGTTAGACGGACATAATGGCTACACCTTC
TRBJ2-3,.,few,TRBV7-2,CASSLAATSTDTQYF,TGTGCCAGCAGCTTAGCAGCGACGAGCACAGATACGCAGTATTTT
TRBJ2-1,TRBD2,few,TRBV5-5,CASSLMGGSYNEQFF,TGTGCCAGCAGCCTGATGGGCGGGAGCTACAATGAGCAGTTCTTC
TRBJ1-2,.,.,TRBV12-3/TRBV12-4,CASSLGRGRYGYTF,TGTGCCAGCAGTTTAGGGAGGGGAAGATATGGCTACACCTTC
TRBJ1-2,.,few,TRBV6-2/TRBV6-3,CAGKEQGARSYTF,TGTGCCGGAAAAGAGCAGGGCGCCAGGAGCTACACCTTC
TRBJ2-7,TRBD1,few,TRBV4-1,CASSHTGGSYEQYF,TGCGCCAGCAGCCACACAGGGGGTTCCTACGAGCAGTACTTC
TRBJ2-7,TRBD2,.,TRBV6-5,CASSYWSPFGDLAGSSYEQYF,TGTGCCAGCAGTTACTGGTCCCCTTTCGGCGACTTAGCGGGAAGCTCCTACGAGCAGTACTTC
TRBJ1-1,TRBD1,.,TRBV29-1,CSVAAGGNTEAFF,TGCAGCGTTGCCGCAGGGGGGAACACTGAAGCTTTCTTT
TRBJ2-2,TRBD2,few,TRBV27,CASSLDPSGNTGELFF,TGTGCCAGCAGTTTAGATCCTAGCGGCAACACCGGGGAGCTGTTTTTT
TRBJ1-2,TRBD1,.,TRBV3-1,CASSQETGGADYGYTF,TGTGCCAGCAGCCAAGAGACAGGGGGCGCGGACTATGGCTACACCTTC
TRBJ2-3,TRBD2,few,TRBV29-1,CSVLPRLAGGTDTQYF,TGCAGCGTTCTACCTCGACTAGCGGGGGGGACAGATACGCAGTATTTT
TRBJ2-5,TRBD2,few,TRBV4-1,CASSPDAGVGETQYF,TGCGCCAGCAGCCCTGATGCGGGGGTAGGAGAGACCCAGTACTTC
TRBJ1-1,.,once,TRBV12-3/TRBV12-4,CASSFVGPPNTEAFF,TGTGCCAGCAGTTTTGTCGGCCCTCCGAACACTGAAGCTTTCTTT
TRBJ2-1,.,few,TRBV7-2,CASSLEEGVPSYNEQFF,TGTGCCAGCAGCTTAGAGGAGGGGGTCCCCTCCTACAATGAGCAGTTCTTC
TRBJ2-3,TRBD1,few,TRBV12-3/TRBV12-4,CASSPGDSSTSTDTQYF,TGTGCCAGCAGTCCCGGGGACAGCTCGACTAGCACAGATACGCAGTATTTT
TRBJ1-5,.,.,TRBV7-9,CASANTFGPQHF,TGTGCCAGCGCCAATACCTTTGGGCCCCAGCATTTT
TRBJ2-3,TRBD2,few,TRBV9,CASSILAGGSTDTQYF,TGTGCCAGCAGCATCTTAGCGGGAGGGAGCACAGATACGCAGTATTTT
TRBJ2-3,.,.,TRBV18,CASSPARGTDTQYF,TGTGCCAGCTCACCAGCCAGGGGCACAGATACGCAGTATTTT
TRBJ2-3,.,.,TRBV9,CASSVGSGSLGTQYF,TGTGCCAGCAGCGTAGGGAGTGGCTCCCTTGGTACGCAGTATTTT
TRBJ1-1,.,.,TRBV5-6,CASSLSGTSGRAEAFF,TGTGCCAGCAGCTTGTCCGGGACATCAGGTCGAGCTGAAGCTTTCTTT
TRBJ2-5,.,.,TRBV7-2,CASSPIGGNQETQYF,TGTGCCAGCAGCCCTATCGGAGGGAACCAAGAGACCCAGTACTTC
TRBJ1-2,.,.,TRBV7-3,CASSPGGGVAYGYTF,TGTGCCAGCAGCCCCGGCGGAGGGGTGGCCTATGGCTACACCTTC
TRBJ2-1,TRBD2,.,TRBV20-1,CSANSGSSYNEQFF,TGCAGTGCCAATAGCGGGAGCTCCTACAATGAGCAGTTCTTC
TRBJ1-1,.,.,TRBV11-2,CASSSLLWSAGTEAFF,TGTGCCAGCAGCTCTCTTCTCTGGAGCGCGGGGACTGAAGCTTTCTTT
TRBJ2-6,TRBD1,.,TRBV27,CASTGGQGIGSGANVLTF,TGTGCCAGCACCGGGGGACAGGGGATAGGTTCTGGGGCCAACGTCCTGACTTTC
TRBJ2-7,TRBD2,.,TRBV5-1,CASKTSGQTYEQYF,TGCGCCAGTAAAACTAGCGGGCAAACCTACGAGCAGTACTTC
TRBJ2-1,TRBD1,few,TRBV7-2,CASSGRQGANEQFF,TGTGCCAGCAGCGGCCGACAGGGGGCTAATGAGCAGTTCTTC
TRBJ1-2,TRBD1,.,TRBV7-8,CASSLNRGSGYTF,TGTGCCAGCAGCTTGAACAGGGGGAGCGGCTACACCTTC
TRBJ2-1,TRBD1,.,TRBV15,CATSSQGDEQFF,TGTGCCACCAGCAGCCAGGGGGATGAGCAGTTCTTC
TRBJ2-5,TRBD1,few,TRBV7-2,CASSPGTVAQETQYF,TGTGCCAGCAGCCCCGGGACAGTTGCCCAAGAGACCCAGTACTTC
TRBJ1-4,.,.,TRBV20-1,CSANPPVQRNEKLFF,TGCAGTGCTAACCCTCCGGTCCAACGCAATGAAAAACTGTTTTTT
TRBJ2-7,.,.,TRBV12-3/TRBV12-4,CASSHPRGGSEQYF,TGTGCCAGCTCTCACCCCAGGGGGGGCTCCGAGCAGTACTTC
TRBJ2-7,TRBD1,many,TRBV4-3,CASSKSGGQGYEQYF,TGCGCCAGTTCCAAATCCGGCGGACAGGGCTACGAGCAGTACTTC
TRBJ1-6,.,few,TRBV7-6,CASSLGRDANNSPLHF,TGTGCCAGCAGCTTGGGCCGGGACGCCAATAATTCACCCCTCCACTTT
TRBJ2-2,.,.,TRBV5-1,CASSLVAGMGELFF,TGCGCCAGCAGCTTGGTAGCAGGGATGGGGGAGCTGTTTTTT
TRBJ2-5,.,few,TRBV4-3,CASSQGSWVGETQYF,TGCGCCAGCAGCCAGGGTAGTTGGGTCGGAGAGACCCAGTACTTC
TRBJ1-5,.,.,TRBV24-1,CATSERDVGNQPQHF,TGTGCCACCAGTGAGAGGGACGTGGGCAATCAGCCCCAGCATTTT
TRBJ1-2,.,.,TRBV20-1,CSAQATEPYGYTF,TGCAGTGCCCAAGCGACAGAGCCCTATGGCTACACCTTC
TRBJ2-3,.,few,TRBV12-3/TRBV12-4,CASSRGLASTDTQYF,TGTGCCAGCAGTAGAGGGCTAGCGAGCACAGATACGCAGTATTTT
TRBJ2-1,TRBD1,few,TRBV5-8,CASGLRGPDEQFF,TGTGCCAGCGGCCTCAGGGGGCCTGATGAGCAGTTCTTC
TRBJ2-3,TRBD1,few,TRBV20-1,CSAINRGFTDTQYF,TGCAGTGCTATCAACAGGGGCTTCACAGATACGCAGTATTTT
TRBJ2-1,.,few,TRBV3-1,CASSQGRAGSSYNEQFF,TGTGCCAGCAGCCAAGGGCGAGCCGGAAGCTCCTACAATGAGCAGTTCTTC
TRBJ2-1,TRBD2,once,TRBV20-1,CSARLAGFYNEQFF,TGCAGTGCTAGACTAGCGGGATTTTACAATGAGCAGTTCTTC
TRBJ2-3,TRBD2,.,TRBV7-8,CASSGGSTDTQYF,TGTGCCAGTAGCGGGGGGAGCACAGATACGCAGTATTTT
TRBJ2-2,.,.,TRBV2,CASSVGSPGSGELFF,TGTGCCAGCAGTGTAGGATCCCCTGGGAGCGGGGAGCTGTTTTTT
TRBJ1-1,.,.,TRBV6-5,CASSYSNQGNTEAFF,TGTGCCAGCAGTTACTCGAATCAGGGGAACACTGAAGCTTTCTTT
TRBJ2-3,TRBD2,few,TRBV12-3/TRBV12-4,CASSGLAGRTDTQYF,TGTGCCAGCAGCGGACTAGCGGGGCGCACAGATACGCAGTATTTT
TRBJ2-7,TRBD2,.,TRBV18,CASSSSGAPLEQYF,TGTGCCAGCTCTTCTAGCGGGGCCCCCCTCGAGCAGTACTTC